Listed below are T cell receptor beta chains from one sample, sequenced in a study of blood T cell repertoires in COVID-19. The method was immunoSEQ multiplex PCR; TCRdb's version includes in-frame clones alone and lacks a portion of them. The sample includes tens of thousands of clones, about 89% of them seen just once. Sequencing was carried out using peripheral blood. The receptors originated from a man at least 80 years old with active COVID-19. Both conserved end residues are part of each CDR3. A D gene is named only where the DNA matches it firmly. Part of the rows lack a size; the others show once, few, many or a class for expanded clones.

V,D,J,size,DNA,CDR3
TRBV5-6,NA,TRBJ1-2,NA,TGTGCCAGCAGCTGGCCCCTCCGGGATAGGGACTATGGCTACACCTTC,CASSWPLRDRDYGYTF
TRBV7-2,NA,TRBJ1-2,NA,TGTGCCAGCAGTACCGCATCGGGGGGTAGAAACTATGGCTACACCTTC,CASSTASGGRNYGYTF
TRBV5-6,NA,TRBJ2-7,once,TGTGCCAGCAGCCTAAGTCGCGAGCAGTACTTC,CASSLSREQYF
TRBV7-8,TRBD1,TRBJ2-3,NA,TGTGCCAGCAGCCCGAGGGACAGTACCCTAGATACGCAGTATTTT,CASSPRDSTLDTQYF
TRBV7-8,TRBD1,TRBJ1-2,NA,TGTGCCAGCAGTCAAGGGACAGGGACGAACTATGGCTACACCTTC,CASSQGTGTNYGYTF
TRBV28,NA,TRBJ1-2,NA,TGTGCCAGCAGTTCCGCCGAGGTAGGGGGTAATGGCTACACCTTC,CASSSAEVGGNGYTF
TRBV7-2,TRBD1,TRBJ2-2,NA,TGTGCCAGCAGCTTACCCGGCAGGGGGCGTTCGTCCGGGGAGCTGTTTTTT,CASSLPGRGRSSGELFF
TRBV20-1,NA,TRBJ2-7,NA,TGCAGTGCTACGGACAGATACGAGCAGTACTTC,CSATDRYEQYF
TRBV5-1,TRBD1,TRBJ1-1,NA,TGCGCCAGCAGCCAAGGGGGCATGAACACTGAAGCTTTCTTT,CASSQGGMNTEAFF
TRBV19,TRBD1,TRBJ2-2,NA,TGTGCCAGTAGCCGACAGGGGGGCGTACCCGGGGAGCTGTTTTTT,CASSRQGGVPGELFF
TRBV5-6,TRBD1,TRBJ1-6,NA,TGTGCCAGCAGCTTGTTCACAGGGGAGAAATCACCCCTCCACTTT,CASSLFTGEKSPLHF
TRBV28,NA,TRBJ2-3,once,TGTGCCAGCAGTAACCGGCGGCGCAGCACAGATACGCAGTATTTT,CASSNRRRSTDTQYF
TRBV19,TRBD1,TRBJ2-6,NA,TGTGCCAGTATCGACAGGGCTGGGGCCAACGTCCTGACTTTC,CASIDRAGANVLTF
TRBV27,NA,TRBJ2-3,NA,TGTGCCAGCAGTTTACGGGGTTCCGCAGATACGCAGTATTTT,CASSLRGSADTQYF
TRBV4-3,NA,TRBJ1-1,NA,TGCGCCAGCAGCCGATTAGCTGTGAACACTGAAGCTTTCTTT,CASSRLAVNTEAFF
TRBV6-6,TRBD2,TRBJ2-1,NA,TGTGCCAGCAGTCGGGGACTAGCGGGAGTTTCATACAATGAGCAGTTCTTC,CASSRGLAGVSYNEQFF
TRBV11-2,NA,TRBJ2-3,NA,TGTGCCAGCAGCGCCTTAGCCTGGTCGGGCACAGATACGCAGTATTTT,CASSALAWSGTDTQYF
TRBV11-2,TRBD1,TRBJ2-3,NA,TGTGCCAGCAGCAGCCGGGGACAGGGGGCCCCAGATACGCAGTATTTT,CASSSRGQGAPDTQYF
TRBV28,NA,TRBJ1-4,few,TGTGCCAGCAGTTTAGGGACAACCACTAATGAAAAACTGTTTTTT,CASSLGTTTNEKLFF
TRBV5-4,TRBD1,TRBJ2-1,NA,TGTGCCAGCAGCGCGATGGGACAGGGGGTTGGCAATGAGCAGTTCTTC,CASSAMGQGVGNEQFF
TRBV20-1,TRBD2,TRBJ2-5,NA,TGCAGTGCCAGTTCTATGGCTAGCGGAGAGACCCAGTACTTC,CSASSMASGETQYF
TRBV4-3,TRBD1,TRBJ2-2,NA,TGCGCCAGCAGCCCGTGGACAGGGTCCGGGGAGCTGTTTTTT,CASSPWTGSGELFF
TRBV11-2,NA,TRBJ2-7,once,TGTGCCAGCAGCTTAGTTCAGGGGGGCTCCTACGAGCAGTACTTC,CASSLVQGGSYEQYF
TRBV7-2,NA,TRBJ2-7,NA,TGTGCCAGCAGCGCCCGGGGGGGTTCAGGGGGAAACGAGCAGTACTTC,CASSARGGSGGNEQYF
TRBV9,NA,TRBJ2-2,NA,TGTGCCAGCAGCCCTGGACTGGGGTCAGCCGGGGAGCTGTTTTTT,CASSPGLGSAGELFF
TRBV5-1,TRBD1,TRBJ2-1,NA,TGCGCCAGCAGCCCGGGACAGGGAGTCTACAATGAGCAGTTCTTC,CASSPGQGVYNEQFF
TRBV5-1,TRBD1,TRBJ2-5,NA,TGCGCCAGCCAACGGGACAGCGGTGAGGAGACCCAGTACTTC,CASQRDSGEETQYF
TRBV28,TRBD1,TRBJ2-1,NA,TGTGCCAGCAGTTTTCCGGGACAGGGGATTTACAATGAGCAGTTCTTC,CASSFPGQGIYNEQFF
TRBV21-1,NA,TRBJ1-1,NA,TGTGCCAGCAACCCTCGACAGGGTAGACTTCCGAATTGTGAAGCTTTCTTT,CASNPRQGRLPNCEAFF
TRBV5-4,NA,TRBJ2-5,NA,TGTGCCAGCAGCCCCGGGTACCAAGAGACCCAGTACTTC,CASSPGYQETQYF
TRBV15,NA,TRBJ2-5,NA,TGTGCCACCAGCGGACGACAGGACGTGGAGACCCAGTACTTC,CATSGRQDVETQYF
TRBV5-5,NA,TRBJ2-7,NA,TGTGCCAGCAGCTTGTTTTCCGTATCCGAGCAGTACTTC,CASSLFSVSEQYF
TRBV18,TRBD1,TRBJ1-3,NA,TGTGCCAGCTCACCGGGGCCGGACAGGGCTGGAAACACCATATATTTT,CASSPGPDRAGNTIYF
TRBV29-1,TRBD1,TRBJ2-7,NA,TGCAGCGTTGGGGGACAGGCCTACGAGCAGTACTTC,CSVGGQAYEQYF
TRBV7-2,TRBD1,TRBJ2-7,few,TGTGCCAGCAGCGGGTGGACCACGGGACAGAGCTCCTACGAGCAGTACTTC,CASSGWTTGQSSYEQYF
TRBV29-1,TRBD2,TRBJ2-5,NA,TGCAGCGTCCAGGGACTAGCGGCAGGGGAGACCCAGTACTTC,CSVQGLAAGETQYF
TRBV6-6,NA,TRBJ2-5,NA,TGTGCCAGCAGTTACGCCAGTCCCCAAGAGACCCAGTACTTC,CASSYASPQETQYF
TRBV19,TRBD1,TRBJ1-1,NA,TGTGCCAGTACCGCGAGGGGAACACAGGGGTCTGAAGCTTTCTTT,CASTARGTQGSEAFF
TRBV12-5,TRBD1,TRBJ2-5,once,TGTGCTAGTGGTGGGGACAGACATATCCAAGAGACCCAGTACTTC,CASGGDRHIQETQYF
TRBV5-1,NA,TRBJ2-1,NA,TGCGCCAGCAGCGTGAGGGGGTGGGGAAGCTCCTACAATGAGCAGTTCTTC,CASSVRGWGSSYNEQFF
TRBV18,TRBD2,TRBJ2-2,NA,TGTGCCAGCTCGGGGGACTATTCGAACACCGGGGAGCTGTTTTTT,CASSGDYSNTGELFF
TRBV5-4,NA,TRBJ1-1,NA,TGTGCCAGCAGCTTGGGGGGCGCGGAAACTGAAGCTTTCTTT,CASSLGGAETEAFF
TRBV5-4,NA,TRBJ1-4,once,TGTGCCAGCAGCTTTCGGGGGGATGAAAAACTGTTTTTT,CASSFRGDEKLFF
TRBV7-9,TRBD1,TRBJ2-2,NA,TGTGCCAGCAGCCAACCCCGGACAGGGAACACCGGGGAGCTGTTTTTT,CASSQPRTGNTGELFF
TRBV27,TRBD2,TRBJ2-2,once,TGTGCCAGCAGGTTGACTAGCGCGAACACCGGGGAGCTGTTTTTT,CASRLTSANTGELFF
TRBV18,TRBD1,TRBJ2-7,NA,TGTGCCAGCTCACCGATGGGACAGCTCGAGCAGTACTTC,CASSPMGQLEQYF
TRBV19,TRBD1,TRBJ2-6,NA,TGTGCCAGTAGTATCGGGGCAGGGGGCGGCTCTGGGGCCAACGTCCTGACTTTC,CASSIGAGGGSGANVLTF
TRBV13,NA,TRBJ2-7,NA,TGTGCCAGCAGCCTCAGGACAGACCCCTACGAGCAGTACTTC,CASSLRTDPYEQYF
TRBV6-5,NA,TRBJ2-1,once,TGTGCCAGCAGTTACTCGAAAGCCGGTCACAATGAGCAGTTCTTC,CASSYSKAGHNEQFF
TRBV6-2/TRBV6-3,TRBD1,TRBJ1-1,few,TGTGCCAGCAGTCAACGACAGGGGAGGACCACTGAAGCTTTCTTT,CASSQRQGRTTEAFF
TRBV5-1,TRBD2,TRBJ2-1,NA,TGCGCCAGCAGCGTCTCCGGGACTAGCAACCATGAGCAGTTCTTC,CASSVSGTSNHEQFF
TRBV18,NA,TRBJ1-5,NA,TGTGCCAGCTCACGGGCAGGGGATCAGCCCCAGCATTTT,CASSRAGDQPQHF
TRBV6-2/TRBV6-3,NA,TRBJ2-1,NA,TGTGCCAGCAGTTACTCGACTGAACCCTACAATGAGCAGTTCTTC,CASSYSTEPYNEQFF